Shown below are 13 T cell receptor beta chains from a single sample sequenced in a study of T cells in tuberculosis. The method was immunoSEQ multiplex PCR; TCRdb's version includes in-frame clones alone and lacks a portion of them. The sample consists of roughly 40,000 clones, roughly 96% of them appearing once. Source material: PBMCs. The receptors here all came from a donor aged 10-29 years with latent tuberculosis or without tuberculosis infection.

V usage is TRBV4-3 and J usage is TRBJ2-7, with 9 positions matching TRBD2. This CDR3 comprises 14 residues. In germline, CDR1 is LGHNA, CDR2 YSLEER. V was clipped by 5 bases and J by 5 bases; unmatched bases: 7. CDR3 sequence: CASSAGGLEDEQYF. Here the CDR3 DNA reads TGCGCCAGCAGCGCGGGGGGGCTGGAAGACGAGCAGTACTTC.

This clone was found a few times. The rearrangement joins TRBV25-1 to TRBJ2-7; TRBD1 matches at 7 bases. The CDR3 extends over 16 amino acids. V was clipped by 3 bases and J by 2 bases; unmatched bases: 10. CDR1 and CDR2 from the germline V gene are MGHDK and SYGVNS. The chain's CDR3 is CASSESWTGLTYEQYF. CDR3 sequence (DNA): TGTGCCAGCAGTGAGAGTTGGACAGGTTTGACCTACGAGCAGTACTTC.

The rearrangement links TRBV19 to TRBJ1-5; perhaps TRBD1 as D (6 bases). V was cut by 3 bases and J by 11 bases, with 14 bases left in between. CDR1 and CDR2 (germline): LNHDA, SQIVND (reference sequence). This CDR3 is 13 amino acids long. The CDR3 sequence: CASSIAQGGAQHF. CDR3 DNA sequence: TGTGCCAGTAGTATTGCCCAAGGGGGGGCCCAGCATTTT.

The V call is TRBV9, the J call TRBJ2-7; 7 nucleotides match TRBD2. With 0 bases clipped from V and 6 bases from J, the junction kept 12 bases outside the gene matches. The CDR3 extends over 16 amino acids. Germline assignment: CDR1 SGDLS and CDR2 YYNGEE. Here the CDR3 reads CASSVEGTLAHREQYF. The CDR3 nucleotides read TGTGCCAGCAGCGTAGAGGGAACACTAGCGCATCGCGAGCAGTACTTC.

V gene TRBV5-6 combines with J gene TRBJ2-7; tentative D call: TRBD1 (5 bases). This CDR3 region has 16 residues. CDR1 SGHDT and CDR2 YYEEEE come from the germline V gene. V dropped 2 bases and J dropped 1 base, with 16 bases sitting between them. The CDR3 DNA follows: TGTGCCAGCAGCTTTTCCCTCTTTAGGGGTTCCTACGAGCAGTACTTC. Amino acids: CASSFSLFRGSYEQYF.

About this clone: One junction end disagrees with the germline gene, perhaps due to a read error. The chain is built from TRBV7-2 and TRBJ1-5; perhaps TRBD1 as D (6 bases). The CDR3 has 15 amino acids. Germline values: CDR1 SGHTA, CDR2 FQGNSA. The CDR3 spells CASSEGGTYNQSQHF. The DNA for the CDR3 is TGTGCCAGCAGCGAGGGGGGGACCTACAATCAGTCCCAGCATTTT.

The chain couples TRBV18 to TRBJ1-2; D is unclear. The CDR3 covers 14 residues. The germline V gene has CDR1 KGHSH and CDR2 LQKENI. Trimming pared 6 bases from V and 4 bases from J, leaving 15 bases between. CDR3 nucleotides: TGTGCCAGCTCCGGAGATAGAGTGAGCTATGGCTACACCTTC. It yields the protein CASSGDRVSYGYTF.

This clone has just one count. The chain carries TRBV5-1 and TRBJ1-2; D unresolved. CDR3 size: 13 residues. The germline gives CDR1 SGHRS, CDR2 YFSETQ. The V and J ends lost 7 bases and 1 base respectively, with 11 bases between them. The DNA of the CDR3 is TGCGCCAGCCGAGGAGGAGGTAACTATGGCTACACCTTC. Encoded protein: CASRGGGNYGYTF.

The chain employs TRBV19 and TRBJ2-3; D unclear. V was shortened by 5 bases and J by 1 base, with 13 bases between the two germline ends. Germline CDR1 reads LNHDA; CDR2 reads SQIVND (reference sequence). The CDR3 consists of 15 residues. In DNA, the CDR3 is TGTGCCAGTAGTCCCGTGTCCCGGGGCACAGATACGCAGTATTTT. Its translation is CASSPVSRGTDTQYF.

The rearrangement uses TRBV6-5 and TRBJ2-1; a weak D match, TRBD1 (5 bases). V shed 6 bases and J shed 7 bases, with 13 bases lying between them. The germline V gene has CDR1 MNHEY and CDR2 SVGAGI. This CDR3 spans 13 amino acids. The CDR3 DNA follows: TGTGCCAGCAGCCATATGCAGGGTAATGAGCAGTTCTTC. The encoded protein is CASSHMQGNEQFF.

V gene TRBV15 combines with J gene TRBJ1-4; the D is unclear. The CDR3 length is 23 residues. The V gene lost 7 bases and the J gene lost 5 bases, with 41 bases spanning the gap. Germline V gene lookup returns CDR1 LNHNV and CDR2 YYDKDF (reference sequence). The CDR3 loop reads CATNPAGSNDKIPERYRNEKLFF. The CDR3 bases are TGTGCCACCAATCCCGCGGGCAGCAACGACAAAATTCCGGAAAGATATCGAAATGAAAAACTGTTTTTT.

The chain joins TRBV29-1 to TRBJ2-7, with 8 bases lining up with TRBD1. CDR3 length: 13 residues. J was trimmed by 4 bases and V by 5 bases; bases with no gene match: 7. Germline CDR1 is SQVTM and CDR2 is ANQGSEA. The CDR3 bases are TGCAGCGTTTCCCAGGGGGCGCAGTACGAGCAGTACTTC. This gives the protein CSVSQGAQYEQYF.

The genes are TRBV27 and TRBJ1-5; 8 bases map to TRBD1. In germline, CDR1 is MNHEY, CDR2 SMNVEV (reference sequence). This CDR3 is built from 18 residues. Trimming at V came to 6 bases and at J to 1 base, leaving 14 bases not matched to a gene. The CDR3: CASSPRQGMGESNQPQHF. The CDR3 DNA is TGTGCCAGCAGCCCTAGACAGGGGATGGGTGAAAGCAATCAGCCCCAGCATTTT.